The sequence of this T cell receptor (beta chain) was determined in a study of blood T cell repertoires in COVID-19. Trimming removed 0 bases from V and 4 bases from J, with 13 bases in between. Germline loops: CDR1 SGDLS, CDR2 YYNGEE. The CDR3 totals 15 residues. The method was immunoSEQ multiplex PCR; TCRdb's version includes in-frame clones alone and lacks a portion of them. This sample has fewer than 250,000 clones, with 84% found just once. The chain links TRBV9 to TRBJ1-2; possible D gene TRBD1, 6 bases. The specimen was peripheral blood. This receptor was identified in a woman aged 50 to 65 with active or convalescent COVID-19. CDR3 sequence (DNA): TGTGCCAGCAGCGTAGCTACAGGGCTGGCCTATGGCTACACCTTC. This gives the protein CASSVATGLAYGYTF.